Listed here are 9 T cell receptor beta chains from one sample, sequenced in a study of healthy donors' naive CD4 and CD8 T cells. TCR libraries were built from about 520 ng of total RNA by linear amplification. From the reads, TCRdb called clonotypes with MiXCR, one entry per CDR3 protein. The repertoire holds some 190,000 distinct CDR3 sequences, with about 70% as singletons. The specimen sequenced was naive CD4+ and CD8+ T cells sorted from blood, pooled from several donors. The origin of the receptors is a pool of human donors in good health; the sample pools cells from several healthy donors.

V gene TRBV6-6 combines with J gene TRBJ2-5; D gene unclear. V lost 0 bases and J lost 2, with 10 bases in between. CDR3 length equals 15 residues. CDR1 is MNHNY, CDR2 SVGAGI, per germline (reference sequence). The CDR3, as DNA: TGTGCCAGCAGTTACTCTATACAGAGACAAGAGACCCAGTACTTC. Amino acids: CASSYSIQRQETQYF.

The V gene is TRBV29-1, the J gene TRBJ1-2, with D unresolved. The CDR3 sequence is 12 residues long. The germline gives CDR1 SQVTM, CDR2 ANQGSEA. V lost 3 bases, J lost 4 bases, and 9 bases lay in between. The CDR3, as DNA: TGCAGCGTTGACCACGAAATCTATGGCTACACCTTC. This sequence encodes CSVDHEIYGYTF. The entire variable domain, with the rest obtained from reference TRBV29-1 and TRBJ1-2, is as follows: SAVISQKPSRDICQRGTSLTIQCQVDSQVTMMFWYRQQPGQSLTLIATANQGSEATYESGFVIDKFPISRPNLTFSTLTVSNMSPEDSSIYLCSVDHEIYGYTFGSGTRLTVV.

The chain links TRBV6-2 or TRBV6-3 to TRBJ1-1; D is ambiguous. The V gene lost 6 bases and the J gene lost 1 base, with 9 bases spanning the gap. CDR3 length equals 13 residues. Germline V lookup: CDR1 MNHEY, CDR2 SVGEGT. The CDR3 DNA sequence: TGTGCCAGCAGCCCCGCGGGGAACACTGAAGCTTTCTTT. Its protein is CASSPAGNTEAFF.

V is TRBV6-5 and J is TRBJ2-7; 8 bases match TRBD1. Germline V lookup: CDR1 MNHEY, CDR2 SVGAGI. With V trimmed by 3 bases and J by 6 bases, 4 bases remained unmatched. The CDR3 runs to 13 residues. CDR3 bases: TGTGCCAGCAGTTATGACAGGGGCAGCGAGCAGTACTTC. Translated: CASSYDRGSEQYF.

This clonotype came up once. CDR3 nucleotide sequence: TGTGCCAGCATCAACCTAGTAGCGGGAGGGTCCTACGAACAGTACGTC. The encoded protein is CASINLVAGGSYEQYV. The chain joins TRBV12-3 or TRBV12-4 to TRBJ2-7; 11 bases fit TRBD2. CDR3 length equals 16 residues.

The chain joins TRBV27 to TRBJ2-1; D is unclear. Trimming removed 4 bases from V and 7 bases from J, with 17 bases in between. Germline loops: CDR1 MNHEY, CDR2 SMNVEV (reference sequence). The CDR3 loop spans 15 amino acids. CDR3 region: CASSSLSRIRNEQFF. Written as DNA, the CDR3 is TGTGCCAGCAGTTCCCTCAGCCGGATTCGGAATGAGCAGTTCTTC.

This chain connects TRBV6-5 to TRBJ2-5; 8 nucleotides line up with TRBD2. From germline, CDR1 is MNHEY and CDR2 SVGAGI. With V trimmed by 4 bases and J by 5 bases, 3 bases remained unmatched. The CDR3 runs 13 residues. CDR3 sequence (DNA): TGTGCCAGCAGTTTGCGGGGGGCCGAGACCCAGTACTTC. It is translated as CASSLRGAETQYF.

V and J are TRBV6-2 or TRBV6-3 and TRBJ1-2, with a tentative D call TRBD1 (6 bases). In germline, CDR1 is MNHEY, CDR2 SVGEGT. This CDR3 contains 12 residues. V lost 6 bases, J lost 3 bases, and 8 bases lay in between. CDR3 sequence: CASSEGDYGYTF. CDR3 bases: TGTGCCAGCAGCGAGGGGGACTATGGCTACACCTTC.

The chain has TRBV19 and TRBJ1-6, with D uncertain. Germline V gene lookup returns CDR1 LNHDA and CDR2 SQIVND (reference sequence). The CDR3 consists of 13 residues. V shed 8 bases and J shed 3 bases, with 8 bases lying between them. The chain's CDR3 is CASHAHYNSPLHF. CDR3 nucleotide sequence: TGTGCCAGTCATGCCCACTATAATTCACCCCTCCACTTT. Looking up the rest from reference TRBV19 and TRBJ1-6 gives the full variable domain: DGGITQSPKYLFRKEGQNVTLSCEQNLNHDAMYWYRQDPGQGLRLIYYSQIVNDFQKGDIAEGYSVSREKKESFPLTVTSAQKNPTAFYLCASHAHYNSPLHFGNGTRLTVT.